The 24 T cell receptor beta chains presented below share a single source sample, sequenced in a study of T cells after yellow fever vaccination. TCRdb reprocessed the 5' RACE reads via MiXCR and lists one record per CDR3 protein. The top ten hold 15% of the sample, which has around 600,000 distinct CDR3 sequences, over 9% seen once. Specimen: PBMCs, collected on the day of the yellow fever booster vaccination. These receptors all stem from a man aged 25 to 45 who received the YFV17D yellow fever vaccine.

The table lists this clonotype with many counts. This rearrangement joins TRBV20-1 to TRBJ2-4, with a weak D call TRBD1 (5 bases). The CDR3 is 13 amino acids. Germline V gives CDR1 DFQATT, CDR2 SNEGSKA (reference sequence). Trimming cost V 3 bases and J 5 bases, with 11 bases left between them. The CDR3 DNA reads as TGCAGTGCTAGGACCCTGACAGAAAACATTCAGTACTTC. It yields the protein CSARTLTENIQYF.

This chain uses TRBV27 with TRBJ2-1; D gene unclear. CDR3 length: 13 residues. Germline CDR1 reads MNHEY; CDR2 reads SMNVEV (reference sequence). V lost 6 bases, J lost 5 bases, and 11 bases lay in between. CDR3 DNA: TGTGCCAGCAGCACCTACGGCAACAATGAGCAGTTCTTC. Translation: CASSTYGNNEQFF.

The CDR3 here is CASGFERESAAFF. CDR3 sequence (DNA): TGCGCCAGCGGGTTTGAAAGGGAGTCCGCGGCTTTCTTT. The chain has TRBV10-2 and TRBJ1-1; D gene ambiguous. The CDR3 extends over 13 amino acids. Trimming stripped 8 bases from V and 11 bases from J, with 21 bases between. The germline gives CDR1 WSHSY, CDR2 SAAADI.

The chain combines TRBV7-4 with TRBJ2-2; 10 bases are a match to TRBD1. Germline-derived CDR1 and CDR2 are SGHVT and SQSDAQ. CDR3 length: 18 amino acids. V was clipped by 5 bases and J by 5 bases; unmatched bases: 14. The CDR3 DNA is TGTGCCAGCAGCCTAAATCCACCGGGACAGGGGCGGACCGGGGAGCTGTTTTTT. Its translation is CASSLNPPGQGRTGELFF.

V and J are TRBV5-8 and TRBJ2-3, with TRBD2 matching over 14 bases. Trimming cost V 4 bases and J 4 bases; bases outside gene matches: 8. Germline V lookup: CDR1 SGHTS, CDR2 YDEGEE. CDR3 length: 17 amino acids. The CDR3 nucleotides read TGTGCCAGCAGCGCGGGACTAGCGGGAGTGGTTTCAGATACGCAGTATTTT. Its protein product is CASSAGLAGVVSDTQYF.

This clonotype showed up just a few times. V gene TRBV28 combines with J gene TRBJ2-3, with D uncertain. There are 18 residues in the CDR3. The ends were cut back, 2 bases at V and 0 bases at J, with 18 bases in the middle. CDR1 MDHEN and CDR2 SYDVKM come from the germline V gene. CDR3 DNA: TGTGCCAGCAGTTTACCCCCCCGCCGAAGGTTTAGCACAGATACGCAGTATTTT. Translating it yields CASSLPPRRRFSTDTQYF.

The chain employs TRBV30 and TRBJ2-1; TRBD2 aligns across 10 bases. The junction had 13 bases not matched to a gene; V was cut back by 0 bases and J by 5 bases. CDR1 GTSNPN and CDR2 SVGIG come from the germline V gene (reference sequence). CDR3 length: 18 amino acids. CDR3 sequence reads: CAWSVPRTSGGGHNEQFF. CDR3 sequence (DNA): TGTGCCTGGAGTGTACCTCGGACTAGCGGAGGGGGGCACAATGAGCAGTTCTTC.

J is TRBJ1-2 and V is TRBV7-9, with unresolved D. V was pared by 3 bases and J by 14 bases, with 13 bases between. The V gene's germline CDR1 is SEHNR and CDR2 FQNEAQ (reference sequence). This CDR3 contains 11 residues. CDR3 loop: CASSFTTATTF. Written as DNA, the CDR3 is TGTGCCAGCAGCTTCACCACAGCTACAACCTTC. The full variable domain, its missing parts supplied by reference TRBV7-9 and TRBJ1-2, is DTGVSQNPRHKITKRGQNVTFRCDPISEHNRLYWYRQTLGQGPEFLTYFQNEAQLEKSRLLSDRFSAERPKGSFSTLEIQRTEQGDSAMYLCASSFTTATTFGSGTRLTVV.

The table lists this clonotype with many counts. The chain uses TRBV7-2 and TRBJ2-5; D is undetermined. Per germline, CDR1 SGHTA and CDR2 FQGNSA. The length of the CDR3 is 14 residues. The V and J ends lost 1 base and 5 bases respectively, with 11 bases between them. CDR3 DNA: TGTGCCAGCAGCTTAGTTGTAGGGCAGGAGACCCAGTACTTC. Translated, it gives CASSLVVGQETQYF.

There are a few counts of this clonotype. The rearrangement uses TRBV12-3 or TRBV12-4 and TRBJ1-2; D call uncertain. The CDR3 loop spans 15 amino acids. V lost 6 bases, J lost 5 bases, and 19 bases lay in between. The CDR3 here is CASSGTPGSPYGYTF. The CDR3 region has the DNA TGTGCCAGCAGCGGAACTCCCGGGAGTCCATATGGCTACACCTTC.

The chain carries TRBV9 and TRBJ1-5, with a possible D match to TRBD1 (5 bases). The germline V and J ends were trimmed by 1 base and 0 bases, with 11 bases remaining between them. Germline-derived CDR1 and CDR2 are SGDLS and YYNGEE. The CDR3 consists of 16 residues. CDR3 sequence reads: CASSVFGGDSNQPQHF. CDR3 sequence (DNA): TGTGCCAGCAGCGTATTCGGGGGTGATAGCAATCAGCCCCAGCATTTT.

The gene calls are TRBV4-1 and TRBJ2-5; 7 bases map to TRBD2. Per the germline V gene, CDR1 is MGHRA and CDR2 is YSYEKL. The CDR3 has 15 amino acids. The ends lost 0 bases at V and 3 bases at J; junction bases unmatched: 4. CDR3 amino acids: CASSQDGTTEETQYF. The CDR3 region has the DNA TGCGCCAGCAGCCAAGACGGGACTACAGAAGAGACCCAGTACTTC.

This clonotype was recorded a few times. V usage is TRBV20-1 and J usage is TRBJ2-7, with unresolved D. Germline lookup yields CDR1 DFQATT and CDR2 SNEGSKA (reference sequence). The CDR3 has 14 amino acids. The V gene lost 2 bases and the J gene lost 5 bases, with 16 bases spanning the gap. CDR3 loop: CSARSRPPAHEQYF. CDR3 coding DNA: TGCAGTGCTAGATCGAGACCTCCGGCCCACGAGCAGTACTTC.

The chain joins TRBV5-6 to TRBJ2-1; 12 bases align to TRBD1. From germline, CDR1 is SGHDT and CDR2 YYEEEE. Trimming took 0 bases from V and 10 from J; bases not matched to a gene: 5. CDR3 length: 15 residues. Written as DNA, the CDR3 is TGTGCCAGCAGCTTGGTGGGGACAGGGGGCAGCGAGCAGTTCTTC. Its protein product is CASSLVGTGGSEQFF. The whole variable domain, filled in from reference TRBV5-6 and TRBJ2-1, reads DAGVTQSPTHLIKTRGQQVTLRCSPKSGHDTVSWYQQALGQGPQFIFQYYEEEERQRGNFPDRFSGHQFPNYSSELNVNALLLGDSALYLCASSLVGTGGSEQFFGPGTRLTVL.

Concerning this clonotype: Since a much larger clone is just one base distant, this may be a read error. The chain combines TRBV12-3 or TRBV12-4 with TRBJ1-5; no clear D gene. CDR3 length equals 15 residues. The CDR3 loop is CASSPTGYSNKPQHF. For the CDR3, the DNA is TGTGCCAGCAGTCCCACCGGTTATAGCAATAAGCCCCAGCATTTT.

This clonotype occurred many times. CDR3 region: CASSWSGVGETQYF. The CDR3 DNA follows: TGCGCCAGCAGCTGGAGTGGGGTGGGCGAGACCCAGTACTTC. The V call is TRBV5-1, the J call TRBJ2-5; D is unclear. The V end lost 3 bases, the J end lost 5 bases, and 14 bases lay between the germline ends. Germline-derived CDR1 and CDR2 are SGHRS and YFSETQ. The CDR3 totals 14 residues.

In its sample, this clonotype was seen many times. The chain uses TRBV5-1 and TRBJ1-5; perhaps TRBD1 as D (5 bases). V was clipped by 4 bases and J by 1 base, with 12 bases between them. CDR1 SGHRS and CDR2 YFSETQ come from the germline V gene. This CDR3 spans 15 amino acids. The CDR3 here is CASSLGGGSNQPQHF. DNA of the CDR3: TGCGCCAGCAGCCTCGGGGGGGGGAGCAATCAGCCCCAGCATTTT. Variable domain in full (rest from reference TRBV5-1 and TRBJ1-5): KAGVTQTPRYLIKTRGQQVTLSCSPISGHRSVSWYQQTPGQGLQFLFEYFSETQRNKGNFPGRFSGRQFSNSRSEMNVSTLELGDSALYLCASSLGGGSNQPQHFGDGTRLSIL.

The rearrangement links TRBV27 to TRBJ1-2, with 9 nucleotides matching TRBD1. This CDR3 region has 15 residues. V shed 4 bases, J shed 7 bases, and the junction held 10 bases outside the gene matches. Germline CDR1 MNHEY, CDR2 SMNVEV (reference sequence). The CDR3 coding sequence is TGTGCCAGCAGTTCGTCCGACAGGGGGTATCGTGGCTACACCTTC. Protein sequence: CASSSSDRGYRGYTF.

This clonotype appeared a few times. The J gene is TRBJ2-5, the V gene TRBV11-2; 16 bases fit TRBD2. V shed 1 base and J 6 bases; nucleotides not matched to a gene: 8. CDR3 length equals 18 residues. The V gene's germline CDR1 is SGHAT and CDR2 FQNNGV. The DNA of the CDR3 is TGTGCCAGCAGCTTAGTGGGGACTAGCGGGAGGGCCGGGCAGACCCAGTACTTC. Residues: CASSLVGTSGRAGQTQYF.

The chain couples TRBV7-2 to TRBJ2-7, with a weak D call TRBD2 (5 bases). This CDR3 is 13 amino acids long. The V end lost 3 bases, the J end lost 3 bases, and 9 bases lay between the germline ends. The germline V gene encodes CDR1 SGHTA and CDR2 FQGNSA. DNA of the CDR3: TGTGCCAGCAGCTTGAAAGAGGGCTACGAGCAGTACTTC. Amino acids: CASSLKEGYEQYF.

This chain joins TRBV24-1 and TRBJ2-5; 11 nucleotides line up with TRBD1. Germline V gives CDR1 KGHDR, CDR2 SFDVKD. J gave up 4 bases and V 3 bases, and 9 bases lay outside the gene matches. This CDR3 is built from 17 residues. The CDR3 DNA follows: TGTGCCACCAGTGATCTAGGAGCCGGGACAGGGGGAGAGACCCAGTACTTC. As protein: CATSDLGAGTGGETQYF.

The chain couples TRBV9 to TRBJ2-2; TRBD2 agrees at 7 bases. The CDR3 has 16 amino acids. V lost 3 bases, J lost 3 bases, and 8 bases stayed unmatched. Germline CDR1 SGDLS, CDR2 YYNGEE. The CDR3 region has the DNA TGTGCCAGCAGCGGGGGGGTACTAGCGCACACCGGGGAGCTGTTTTTT. It codes for CASSGGVLAHTGELFF.

The V gene is TRBV19, the J gene TRBJ2-1; 7 bases map to TRBD1. Germline CDR1 and CDR2: LNHDA and SQIVND (reference sequence). With 4 bases clipped from V and 7 bases from J, the junction kept 4 bases outside the gene matches. The CDR3 sequence is 13 residues long. CDR3 loop: CASSTPDRNEQFF. The CDR3 DNA sequence: TGTGCCAGTAGTACCCCGGACAGGAATGAGCAGTTCTTC.

The chain has TRBV2 and TRBJ2-3; D call uncertain. Germline V lookup: CDR1 SNHLY, CDR2 FYNNEI. The length of the CDR3 is 19 residues. V was cut by 2 bases and J by 5 bases, with 26 bases left in between. The CDR3, as DNA: TGTGCCAGCAGTGAAAGAGGTACCCCGCCGGTCGCTTTGAGAGATACGCAGTATTTT. Amino acids: CASSERGTPPVALRDTQYF.